This is a list of T cell receptor beta chains from one sample in a study of glioma-infiltrating T cells after dendritic cell vaccination. Profiled with immunoSEQ multiplex PCR; TCRdb holds only in-frame clones, not every one. Among roughly 100,000 clones listed, more than 80% were seen once. The starting material was blood, obtained before dendritic cell vaccination. These receptors were taken from a human donor with glioblastoma. Both conserved end residues are part of each CDR3. The D gene is left open where the match is weak. Size tells how often a clone was seen (once, few, many) or the class of an expanded clone, and some rows leave it out.

d_call: NA
cdr3_length: 16
clone_size: NA
j_call: TRBJ1-1
v_call: TRBV5-5
cdr3_nt: TGTGCCAGCAGCTTGTTTGGGGGGGCGCGCAACACTGAAGCTTTCTTT
cdr3_aa: CASSLFGGARNTEAFF

d_call: TRBD1
cdr3_length: 15
clone_size: NA
j_call: TRBJ1-2
v_call: TRBV5-1
cdr3_nt: TGCGCCAGCAGTCGGCTCGGACAGGCCCTCTATGGCTACACCTTC
cdr3_aa: CASSRLGQALYGYTF

d_call: TRBD1
cdr3_length: 16
clone_size: NA
j_call: TRBJ1-2
v_call: TRBV27
cdr3_nt: TGTGCCAGCAGTTCGAAAAAGGGACAGGGGTACTATGGCTACACCTTC
cdr3_aa: CASSSKKGQGYYGYTF

d_call: TRBD2
cdr3_length: 18
clone_size: NA
j_call: TRBJ2-2
v_call: TRBV11-3
cdr3_nt: TGTGCCAGCAGCTTAGGGCTAGCGGGGGGACAGAACACCGGGGAGCTGTTTTTT
cdr3_aa: CASSLGLAGGQNTGELFF

d_call: NA
cdr3_length: 13
clone_size: NA
j_call: TRBJ1-1
v_call: TRBV5-1
cdr3_nt: TGCGCCAGCAGCCGGGAGAGCCACTGGGAAGCTTTCTTT
cdr3_aa: CASSRESHWEAFF

d_call: NA
cdr3_length: 15
clone_size: NA
j_call: TRBJ1-5
v_call: TRBV19
cdr3_nt: TGTGCCAGTAGTTGGGCAGAGGGAACCCGTCAGCCCCAGCATTTT
cdr3_aa: CASSWAEGTRQPQHF

d_call: TRBD1
cdr3_length: 16
clone_size: NA
j_call: TRBJ2-2
v_call: TRBV7-7
cdr3_nt: TGTGCTAGCAGCTTAGAAGACAGGGGCGGAACCGGGGAGCTGTTTTTT
cdr3_aa: CASSLEDRGGTGELFF

d_call: NA
cdr3_length: 13
clone_size: many
j_call: TRBJ2-7
v_call: TRBV10-1
cdr3_nt: TGCGCCAGCAGTGCAGGGGTTAACGACGAGCAGTACTTC
cdr3_aa: CASSAGVNDEQYF

d_call: TRBD1
cdr3_length: 14
clone_size: NA
j_call: TRBJ1-5
v_call: TRBV6-5
cdr3_nt: TGTGCCAGCAGTTTAGACAGGGAGGTTCAGCCCCAGCATTTT
cdr3_aa: CASSLDREVQPQHF

d_call: NA
cdr3_length: 14
clone_size: NA
j_call: TRBJ2-3
v_call: TRBV19
cdr3_nt: TGTGCCAGTAGTATCAGTCCCCAGACAGATACGCAGTATTTT
cdr3_aa: CASSISPQTDTQYF

d_call: NA
cdr3_length: 16
clone_size: NA
j_call: TRBJ1-3
v_call: TRBV4-1
cdr3_nt: TGCGCCAGCAGGTATAGCCCCGGGAGCTCTGGAAACACCATATATTTT
cdr3_aa: CASRYSPGSSGNTIYF

d_call: TRBD2
cdr3_length: 14
clone_size: once
j_call: TRBJ2-5
v_call: TRBV15
cdr3_nt: TGTGCCACCAGCAGGCGGGCGGGGGTAGAGACCCAGTACTTC
cdr3_aa: CATSRRAGVETQYF

d_call: NA
cdr3_length: 12
clone_size: NA
j_call: TRBJ1-6
v_call: TRBV2
cdr3_nt: TGTGCCAGCAGTGCGGTCGGGTCGCCCCTCCACTTT
cdr3_aa: CASSAVGSPLHF

d_call: NA
cdr3_length: 16
clone_size: once
j_call: TRBJ1-3
v_call: TRBV18
cdr3_nt: TGTGCCAGCTCACCAGGATCCCAGGGCTCTGGAAACACCATATATTTT
cdr3_aa: CASSPGSQGSGNTIYF

d_call: NA
cdr3_length: 14
clone_size: NA
j_call: TRBJ1-2
v_call: TRBV6-1
cdr3_nt: TGTGCCAGCATCGTTCCCCTAACCAACTATGGCTACACCTTC
cdr3_aa: CASIVPLTNYGYTF

d_call: TRBD1
cdr3_length: 17
clone_size: NA
j_call: TRBJ2-7
v_call: TRBV19
cdr3_nt: TGTGCCAGTAGTCCCCAAGGGACAGGTCAAGGGGTTTACGAGCAGTACTTC
cdr3_aa: CASSPQGTGQGVYEQYF

d_call: NA
cdr3_length: 12
clone_size: NA
j_call: TRBJ1-2
v_call: TRBV11-3
cdr3_nt: TGTGCCAGCAGCAGGGGCGACTATGGCTACACCTTC
cdr3_aa: CASSRGDYGYTF